This TCR beta chain derives from a study of T-cell memory formation after mild COVID-19. TCRdb reprocessed the 5' RACE reads via MiXCR and lists one record per CDR3 protein. This table holds roughly 350,000 distinct CDR3 sequences, around a fifth found once. This clonotype was seen a single time. The sequence was collected from an adult woman who had mild COVID-19 (a few samples of this study predate the infection). Cell type and time point are not known. Sequenced input: PBMCs or a T cell subset sorted from them (not recorded which).

The CDR3 DNA reads TGTGCCAGCAGCCGTTCCGAGGGGGATCCATCCTACGAGCAGTACTTC. Its protein is CASSRSEGDPSYEQYF. The J gene is TRBJ2-7, the V gene TRBV4-2, with D possibly being TRBD1 (6 bases). CDR3 length equals 16 residues. Germline V CDR1 and CDR2: LGHNA, YNFKEQ. V shed 4 bases and J shed 1 base, with 17 bases lying between them.